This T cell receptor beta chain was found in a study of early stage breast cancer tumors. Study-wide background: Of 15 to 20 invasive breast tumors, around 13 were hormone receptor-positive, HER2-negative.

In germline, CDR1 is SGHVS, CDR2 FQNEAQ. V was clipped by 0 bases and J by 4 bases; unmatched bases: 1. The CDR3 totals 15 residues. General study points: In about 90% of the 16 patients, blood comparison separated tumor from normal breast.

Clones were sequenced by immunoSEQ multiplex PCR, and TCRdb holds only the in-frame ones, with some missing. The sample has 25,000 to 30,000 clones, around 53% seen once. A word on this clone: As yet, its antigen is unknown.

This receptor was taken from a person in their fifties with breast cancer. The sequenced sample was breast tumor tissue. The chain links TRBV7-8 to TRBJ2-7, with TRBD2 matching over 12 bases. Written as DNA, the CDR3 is TGTGCCAGCAGCTTAGCCGGACTAGCGGGGTACGAGCAGTACTTC. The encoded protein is CASSLAGLAGYEQYF.